This T cell receptor (beta chain) was retrieved from a study of Graves' ophthalmopathy and Graves' hyperthyroidism. Amplification of TCR beta CDR3 regions used RNA transcripts. HTBI primers served in a first-round RT-PCR, which a second-round multiplex PCR followed. TCRdb called the multiplex PCR reads again in MiXCR, with one record for every CDR3 protein. The repertoire consists of about 600,000 distinct CDR3 sequences, with less than 40% occurring once and the leading ten covering roughly 4%. The CDR3 contains 16 residues. The V end was cut by 5 bases, the J end by 1 base, with 18 bases between. Germline V lookup: CDR1 SEHNR, CDR2 FQNEAQ (reference sequence).

The TCR comes from an adult man with Graves' hyperthyroidism. The V gene is TRBV7-9, the J gene TRBJ2-7; TRBD1 is a possible D gene (6 bases). The sequenced sample consisted of peripheral blood or thyroid tissue (not recorded which). CDR3 coding DNA: TGTGCCAGCAGCCCTCGAGGGGGAGACGTTTCCTACGAGCAGTACTTC. Its protein product is CASSPRGGDVSYEQYF.